This TCR beta chain was sequenced during a study of T cell repertoires in cytomegalovirus infection. This clonotype turned up a few times. Via MiXCR, TCRdb re-called the reads, giving one row per CDR3 protein. The data show about 310,000 distinct CDR3 sequences, around a sixth seen once. Trimming cost V 4 bases and J 13 bases; bases outside gene matches: 5. This CDR3 has 11 residues. Per the germline V gene, CDR1 is DFQATT and CDR2 is SNEGSKA (reference sequence). The sequence was collected from a human donor in good health (CMV status not recorded). Some clones in this sample may be carry-over from other donors' samples. Sequenced material: PBMCs. The V and J genes are TRBV20-1 and TRBJ2-1; 9 positions agree with TRBD2. This chain's CDR3 is CSATPGLAQFF. CDR3 in DNA: TGCAGTGCTACCCCGGGACTAGCCCAGTTCTTC.